This TCR beta chain was documented in a study of monozygotic twins with inflammatory bowel disease. Findings and caveats of the study: Background noise in patient repertoires may stem from differing immunosuppressive treatments. A single strong clonotype or signal linked to IBD was not supported.

Per the germline V gene, CDR1 is MDHEN and CDR2 is SYDVKM. CDR3 length: 14 amino acids. With respect to this clonotype: Its cognate antigen is unknown.

The unique tags termed UMIs, each holding a 6-nucleotide sample barcode, were added by means of template switching. Two nested PCRs, about 15 and 9 cycles, amplified TCRalpha and TCRbeta cDNA. TCRdb reprocessed the 5' RACE reads, keeping one entry per CDR3 protein, no DNA. This sample contains some 450,000 distinct CDR3 sequences. The V call is TRBV28, the J call TRBJ1-5; TCRdb gives TRBD1 as the D gene, but with no DNA this cannot be confirmed. What was sequenced was blood. This receptor was taken from a human donor with ulcerative colitis or Crohn's disease, or a healthy co-twin of an affected twin (not recorded which). The CDR3 here is CASSLSRARQPQHF.